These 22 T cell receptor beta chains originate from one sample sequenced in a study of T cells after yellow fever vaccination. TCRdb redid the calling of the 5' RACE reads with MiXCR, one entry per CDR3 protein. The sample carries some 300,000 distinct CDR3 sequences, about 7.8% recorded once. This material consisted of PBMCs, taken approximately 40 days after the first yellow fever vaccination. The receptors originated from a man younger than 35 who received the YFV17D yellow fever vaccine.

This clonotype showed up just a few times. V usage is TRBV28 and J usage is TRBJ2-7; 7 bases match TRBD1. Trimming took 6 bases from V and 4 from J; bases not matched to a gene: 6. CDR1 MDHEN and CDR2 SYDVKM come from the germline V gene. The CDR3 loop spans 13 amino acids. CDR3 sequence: CASRPGQSYEQYV. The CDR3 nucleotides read TGTGCCAGCAGACCGGGACAGAGTTACGAGCAGTACGTC.

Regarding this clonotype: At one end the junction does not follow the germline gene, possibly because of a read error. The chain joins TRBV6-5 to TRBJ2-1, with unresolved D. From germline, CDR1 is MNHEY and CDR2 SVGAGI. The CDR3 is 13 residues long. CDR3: CASSYSSATPGHF. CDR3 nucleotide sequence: TGTGCCAGCAGTTACTCGAGTGCAACACCGGGCCACTTC.

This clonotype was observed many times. The CDR3 protein is CASSYSRGAGGYTF. The CDR3 DNA reads as TGTGCCAGCAGTTACTCGAGGGGGGCAGGGGGCTACACCTTC. This chain connects TRBV6-5 to TRBJ1-2; D perhaps matches TRBD1 (6 bases). There are 14 residues in the CDR3. In germline, CDR1 is MNHEY, CDR2 SVGAGI. V lost 0 bases, J lost 8 bases, and 13 bases lay in between.

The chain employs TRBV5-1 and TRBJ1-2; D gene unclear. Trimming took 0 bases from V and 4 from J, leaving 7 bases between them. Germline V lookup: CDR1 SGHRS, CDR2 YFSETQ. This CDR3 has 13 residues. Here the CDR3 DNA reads TGCGCCAGCAGCTTGGAAGAAGTCTATGGCTACACCTTC. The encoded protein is CASSLEEVYGYTF.

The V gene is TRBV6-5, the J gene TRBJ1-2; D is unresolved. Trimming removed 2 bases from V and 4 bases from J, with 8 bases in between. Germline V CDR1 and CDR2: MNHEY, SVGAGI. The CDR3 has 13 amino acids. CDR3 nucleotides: TGTGCCAGCAGTTACCAGAGTACCTATGGCTACACCTTC. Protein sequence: CASSYQSTYGYTF.

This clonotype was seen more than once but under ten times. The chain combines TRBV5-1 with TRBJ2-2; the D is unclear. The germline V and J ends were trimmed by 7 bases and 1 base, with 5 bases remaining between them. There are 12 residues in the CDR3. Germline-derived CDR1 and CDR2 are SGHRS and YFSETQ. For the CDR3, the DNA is TGCGCCAGCCTCGAGAACACCGGGGAGCTGTTTTTT. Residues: CASLENTGELFF.

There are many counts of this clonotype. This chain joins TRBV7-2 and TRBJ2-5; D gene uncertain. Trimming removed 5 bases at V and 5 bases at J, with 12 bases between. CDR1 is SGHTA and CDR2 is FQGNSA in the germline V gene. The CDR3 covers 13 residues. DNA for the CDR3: TGTGCCAGCAGCGTCGGCCACGGGGAGACCCAGTACTTC. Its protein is CASSVGHGETQYF.

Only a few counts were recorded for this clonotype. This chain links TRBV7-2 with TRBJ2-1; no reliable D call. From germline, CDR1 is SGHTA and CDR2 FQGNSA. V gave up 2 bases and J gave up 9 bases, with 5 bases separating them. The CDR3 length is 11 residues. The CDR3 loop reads CASSLLLEQFF. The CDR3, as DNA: TGTGCCAGCAGCTTATTACTTGAGCAGTTCTTC.

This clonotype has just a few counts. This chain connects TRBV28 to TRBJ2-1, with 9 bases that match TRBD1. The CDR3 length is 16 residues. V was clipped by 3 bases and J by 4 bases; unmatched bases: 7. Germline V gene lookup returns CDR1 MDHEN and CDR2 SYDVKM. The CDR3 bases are TGTGCCAGCAGTTTCCGGTACAGGGGGCGATACAATGAGCAGTTCTTC. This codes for CASSFRYRGRYNEQFF.

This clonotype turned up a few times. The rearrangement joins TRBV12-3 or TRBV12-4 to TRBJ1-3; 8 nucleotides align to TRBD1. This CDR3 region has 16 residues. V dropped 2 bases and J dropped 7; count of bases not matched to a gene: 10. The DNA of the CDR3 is TGTGCCAGCAGTTTAAGGGGACAGGCCAACCCCAACACCATATATTTT. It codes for CASSLRGQANPNTIYF.

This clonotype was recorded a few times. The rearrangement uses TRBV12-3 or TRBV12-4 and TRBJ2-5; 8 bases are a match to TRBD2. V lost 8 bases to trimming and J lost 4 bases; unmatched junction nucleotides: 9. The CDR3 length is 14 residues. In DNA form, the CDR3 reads TGTGCCAGCTCACCGGGGGGGGGGATAGAGACCCAGTACTTC. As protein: CASSPGGGIETQYF.

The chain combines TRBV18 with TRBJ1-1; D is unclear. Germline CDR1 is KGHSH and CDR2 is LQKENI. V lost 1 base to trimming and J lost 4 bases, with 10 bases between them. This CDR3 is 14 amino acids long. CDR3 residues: CASSPRSWATEAFF. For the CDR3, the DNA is TGTGCCAGCTCACCACGGTCTTGGGCCACTGAAGCTTTCTTT.

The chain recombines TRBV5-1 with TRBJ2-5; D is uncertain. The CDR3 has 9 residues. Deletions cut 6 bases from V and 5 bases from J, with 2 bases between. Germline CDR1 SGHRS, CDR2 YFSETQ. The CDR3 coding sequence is TGCGCCAGCAACGAGACCCAGTACTTC. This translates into CASNETQYF.

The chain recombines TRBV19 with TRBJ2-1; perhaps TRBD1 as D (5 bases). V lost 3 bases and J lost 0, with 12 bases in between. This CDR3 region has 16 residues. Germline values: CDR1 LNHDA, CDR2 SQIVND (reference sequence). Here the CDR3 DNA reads TGTGCCAGTAGTATCCAGGGCCAGAGCTCCTACAATGAGCAGTTCTTC. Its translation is CASSIQGQSSYNEQFF. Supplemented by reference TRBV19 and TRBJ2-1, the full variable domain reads DGGITQSPKYLFRKEGQNVTLSCEQNLNHDAMYWYRQDPGQGLRLIYYSQIVNDFQKGDIAEGYSVSREKKESFPLTVTSAQKNPTAFYLCASSIQGQSSYNEQFFGPGTRLTVL.

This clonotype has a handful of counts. The DNA of the CDR3 is TGTGCCAGCAGGGACTTGGACGGCACTGAAGCTTTCTTT. Encoded protein: CASRDLDGTEAFF. The rearrangement joins TRBV6-1 to TRBJ1-1; D is uncertain. The V and J ends lost 6 bases and 4 bases respectively, with 12 bases between them. Germline V gene lookup returns CDR1 MNHNS and CDR2 SASEGT. The CDR3 contains 13 residues.

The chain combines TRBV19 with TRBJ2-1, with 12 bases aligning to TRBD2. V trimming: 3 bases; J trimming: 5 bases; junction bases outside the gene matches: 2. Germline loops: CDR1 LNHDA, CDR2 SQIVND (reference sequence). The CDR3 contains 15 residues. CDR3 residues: CASSMTSGGHNEQFF. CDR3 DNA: TGTGCCAGTAGTATGACTAGCGGGGGACACAATGAGCAGTTCTTC.

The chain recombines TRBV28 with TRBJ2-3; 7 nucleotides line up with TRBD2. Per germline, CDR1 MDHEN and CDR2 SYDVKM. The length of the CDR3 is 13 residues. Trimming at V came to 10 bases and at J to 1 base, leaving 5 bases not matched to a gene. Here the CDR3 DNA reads TGTGCCATCAAGCGGGGTCGCACAGATACGCAGTATTTT. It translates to CAIKRGRTDTQYF.

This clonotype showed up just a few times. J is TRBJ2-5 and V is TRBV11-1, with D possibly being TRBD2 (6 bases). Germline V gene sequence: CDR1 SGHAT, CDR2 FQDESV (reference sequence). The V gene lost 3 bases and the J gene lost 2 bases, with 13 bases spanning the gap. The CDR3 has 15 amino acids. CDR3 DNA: TGTGCCAGCAGCTTCCGGCGGGGTGGGCAAGAGACCCAGTACTTC. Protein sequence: CASSFRRGGQETQYF. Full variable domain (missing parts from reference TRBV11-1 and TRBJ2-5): EAEVAQSPRYKITEKSQAVAFWCDPISGHATLYWYRQILGQGPELLVQFQDESVVDDSQLPKDRFSAERLKGVDSTLKIQPAELGDSAMYLCASSFRRGGQETQYFGPGTRLLVL.

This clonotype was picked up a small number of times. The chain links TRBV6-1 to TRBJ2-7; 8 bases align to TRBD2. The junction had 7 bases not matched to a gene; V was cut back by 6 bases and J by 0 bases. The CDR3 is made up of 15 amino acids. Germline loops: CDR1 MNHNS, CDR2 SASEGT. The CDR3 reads CASRESGGRSYEQYV. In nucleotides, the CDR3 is TGTGCCAGCAGGGAAAGCGGGGGACGCTCCTACGAGCAGTACGTC.

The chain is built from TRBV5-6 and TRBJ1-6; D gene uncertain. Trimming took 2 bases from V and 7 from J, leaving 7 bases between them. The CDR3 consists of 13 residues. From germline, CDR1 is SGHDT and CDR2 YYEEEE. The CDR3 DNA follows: TGTGCCAGCAGCTTCTGGGCAAATTCACCCCTCCACTTT. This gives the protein CASSFWANSPLHF.

CDR3 nucleotide sequence: TGTGCCAGCAGTCGAGGGTTGGGGAACACTGAAGCTTTCTTT. Its translation: CASSRGLGNTEAFF. V usage is TRBV28 and J usage is TRBJ1-1; D is unresolved. This CDR3 has 14 amino acids. Trimming pared 5 bases from V and 1 base from J, leaving 11 bases between. Per the germline V gene, CDR1 is MDHEN and CDR2 is SYDVKM.

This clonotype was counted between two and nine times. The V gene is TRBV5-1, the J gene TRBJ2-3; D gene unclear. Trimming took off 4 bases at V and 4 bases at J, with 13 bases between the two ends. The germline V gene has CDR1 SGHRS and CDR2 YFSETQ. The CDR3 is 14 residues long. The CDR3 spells CASSPIGNSDTQYF. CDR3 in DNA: TGCGCCAGCAGCCCCATAGGGAATTCAGATACGCAGTATTTT.